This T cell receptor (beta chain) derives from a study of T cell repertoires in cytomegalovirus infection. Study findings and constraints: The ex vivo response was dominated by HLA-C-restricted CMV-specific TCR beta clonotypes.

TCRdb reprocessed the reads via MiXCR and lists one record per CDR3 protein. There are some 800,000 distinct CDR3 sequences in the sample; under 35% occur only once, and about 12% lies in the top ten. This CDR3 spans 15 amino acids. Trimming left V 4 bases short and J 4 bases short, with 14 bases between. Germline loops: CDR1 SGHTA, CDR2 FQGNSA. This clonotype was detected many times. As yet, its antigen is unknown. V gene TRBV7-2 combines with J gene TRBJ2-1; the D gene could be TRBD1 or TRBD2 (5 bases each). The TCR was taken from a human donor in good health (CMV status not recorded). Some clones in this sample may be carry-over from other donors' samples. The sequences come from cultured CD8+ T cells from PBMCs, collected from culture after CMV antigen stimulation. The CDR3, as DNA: TGTGCCAGCAGCTCAGACCGGGACCGTTACAATGAGCAGTTCTTC. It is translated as CASSSDRDRYNEQFF.